This T cell receptor beta chain was recorded in a study of response to subunit inactivated influenza vaccine. Whole-study findings and limits: The authors put forward the suggestion that each seasonal influenza vaccination may bring in only a limited number of new T cells.

From the RT-PCR reads, TCRdb called clonotypes with MiXCR, one entry per CDR3 protein. This sample has over 300,000 distinct CDR3 sequences, with 21% found just once. This clonotype was counted many times. The antigen is unknown. Germline CDR1 SGHTA, CDR2 FQGNSA. Deletions cut 1 base from V and 9 bases from J, with 7 bases between. The CDR3 extends over 12 amino acids. The sequence derives from a man aged 45 to 70 who received an inactivated influenza vaccine. The chain couples TRBV7-2 to TRBJ2-1, with D uncertain. Sequenced material: PBMCs from blood, taken roughly 20 months after vaccination. The CDR3 region has the DNA TGTGCCAGCAGCTTAGATTTCGGTGAGCAGTTCTTC. This translates into CASSLDFGEQFF.